What follows describes a single T cell receptor (beta chain). This sample was included in a study of control samples from healthy donors and cancer patients. Profiled with immunoSEQ multiplex PCR; TCRdb holds only in-frame clones, not every one. The sample has 70,000 to 90,000 clones, 94% seen once; the top ten hold about 6.2%. V lost 6 bases and J lost 6, with 17 bases in between. From germline, CDR1 is SNHLY and CDR2 FYNNEI. This CDR3 region has 14 residues. This rearrangement joins TRBV2 to TRBJ1-1; D perhaps matches TRBD1 (5 bases). This TCR was recovered from a woman between 35 and 50 years old in good health. The specimen was blood. CDR3 sequence (DNA): TGTGCCAGCAGATCCCCAGGGAAGTTCGCTGAAGCTTTCTTT. This sequence encodes CASRSPGKFAEAFF.